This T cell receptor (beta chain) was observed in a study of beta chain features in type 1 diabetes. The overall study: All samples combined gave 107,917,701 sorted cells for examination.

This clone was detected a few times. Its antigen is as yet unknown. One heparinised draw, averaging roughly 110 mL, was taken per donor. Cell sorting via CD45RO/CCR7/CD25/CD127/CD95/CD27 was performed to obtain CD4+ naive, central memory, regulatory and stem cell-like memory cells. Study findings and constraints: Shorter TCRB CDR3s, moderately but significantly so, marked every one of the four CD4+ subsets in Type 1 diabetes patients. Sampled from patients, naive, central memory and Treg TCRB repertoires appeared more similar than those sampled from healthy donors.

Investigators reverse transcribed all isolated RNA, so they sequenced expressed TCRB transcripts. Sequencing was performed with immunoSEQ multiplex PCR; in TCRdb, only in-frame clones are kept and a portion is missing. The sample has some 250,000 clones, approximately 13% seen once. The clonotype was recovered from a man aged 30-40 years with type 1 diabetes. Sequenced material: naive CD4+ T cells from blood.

As DNA, the CDR3 is TGTGCCAGCAGTTTTGCCCCCGGGACAACCTACGAGCAGTACTTC. Its protein product is CASSFAPGTTYEQYF. The rearrangement uses TRBV27 and TRBJ2-7, with D maybe TRBD1 (6 bases). The V end was cut by 3 bases, the J end by 2 bases, with 14 bases between. Germline CDR1 and CDR2: MNHEY and SMNVEV (reference sequence). The CDR3 runs to 15 residues.